This is a list of T cell receptor beta chains from one sample in a study of blood T cell repertoires in COVID-19. Repertoires were generated with immunoSEQ multiplex PCR, while TCRdb's copy carries only in-frame clones and drops some. This sample carries 280,000 or so clones, around 88% of them seen once, and the ten largest clones take about 5.7%. Source material: PBMCs or T cells enriched from blood (not recorded which). Every receptor here comes from a woman aged 40 to 55 who had recovered from COVID-19. The CDR3 runs from the conserved cysteine through the conserved F or W. D genes are given only for firm matches. Size values are once, few and many counts, or a class for expanded clones, and some rows have none.

clone_size d_call cdr3_length j_call v_call cdr3_aa cdr3_nt
- TRBD2 15 TRBJ2-1 TRBV27 CASSSWTSGNNEQFF TGTGCCAGCAGTTCCTGGACTAGCGGGAACAATGAGCAGTTCTTC
- TRBD1 16 TRBJ2-6 TRBV7-2 CASSLTSGGGANVLTF TGTGCCAGCAGCTTGACCTCAGGGGGAGGGGCCAACGTCCTGACTTTC
- TRBD1 14 TRBJ1-1 TRBV10-2 CAGQPGQENTEAFF TGCGCCGGCCAACCCGGACAGGAGAACACTGAAGCTTTCTTT
- - 15 TRBJ2-7 TRBV27 CASSFLAGSSYEQYF TGTGCCAGCAGTTTTTTGGCGGGCTCGTCCTACGAGCAGTACTTC
once - 16 TRBJ2-7 TRBV7-2 CASSLGANVLAYEQYF TGTGCCAGCAGCTTAGGGGCGAACGTACTAGCCTATGAGCAGTACTTC
- TRBD2 15 TRBJ2-3 TRBV28 CATSEAGPKTDTQYF TGTGCCACGTCCGAAGCGGGACCGAAGACAGATACGCAGTATTTT
- - 15 TRBJ1-1 TRBV7-2 CASSLGAGQNTEAFF TGTGCCAGCAGCTTAGGAGCAGGGCAGAACACTGAAGCTTTCTTT
- - 14 TRBJ2-3 TRBV14 CASSQGTPPYTQYF TGTGCCAGCAGCCAAGGGACACCCCCGTATACGCAGTATTTT
- TRBD1 17 TRBJ2-7 TRBV27 CASSSRRSGGSLREQYF TGTGCCAGCAGTTCCCGCCGTTCAGGGGGATCCCTGAGGGAGCAGTACTTC
- - 15 TRBJ1-2 TRBV27 CASKQGRTMDYGYTF TGTGCCAGCAAACAGGGCCGAACCATGGACTATGGCTACACCTTC
- TRBD1 14 TRBJ1-5 TRBV2 CASSGTGINQPQHF TGTGCCAGCAGTGGGACAGGGATAAATCAGCCCCAGCATTTT
- - 12 TRBJ2-3 TRBV9 CASSVYTDTQYF TGTGCCAGCAGCGTGTACACAGATACGCAGTATTTT
- - 14 TRBJ2-7 TRBV30 CAWSVGVTSYEQYF TGTGCCTGGAGTGTAGGGGTGACTAGCTACGAGCAGTACTTC
- TRBD2 15 TRBJ2-1 TRBV18 CASSRSQRETAEQFF TGTGCCAGCTCACGTTCTCAGCGGGAAACGGCGGAGCAGTTCTTC
- - 12 TRBJ2-4 TRBV18 CASSPQGNIQYF TGTGCCAGCTCACCCCAGGGGAACATTCAGTACTTC
- - 15 TRBJ1-4 TRBV15 CATSTLGATNEKLFF TGTGCCACCAGCACCCTCGGGGCAACTAATGAAAAACTGTTTTTT
- - 15 TRBJ2-1 TRBV29-1 CSVVGLPPSYNEQFF TGCAGCGTTGTAGGACTCCCCCCATCCTACAATGAGCAGTTCTTC
once - 19 TRBJ1-6 TRBV11-2 CASSSYPGRGSSYNSPLHF TGTGCCAGCAGCTCTTACCCAGGGCGGGGGAGCTCCTATAATTCACCCCTCCACTTT
- - 16 TRBJ2-6 TRBV27 CASSSLTTSGANVLTF TGTGCCAGCAGTTCCCTGACTACCTCTGGGGCCAACGTCCTGACTTTC
once TRBD2 16 TRBJ2-5 TRBV7-2 CASSPDGTSGLGAQYF TGTGCCAGCAGCCCGGATGGGACTAGCGGCCTTGGGGCCCAGTACTTC
- TRBD2 14 TRBJ2-1 TRBV7-3 CASSSWTSGSEQFF TGTGCCAGCAGCTCATGGACTAGCGGGAGTGAGCAGTTCTTC
- - 13 TRBJ1-2 TRBV5-4 CASSLGRNYGYTF TGTGCCAGCAGCTTGGGCAGGAACTATGGCTACACCTTC
- - 12 TRBJ1-1 TRBV30 CAWSQKNTEAFF TGTGCCTGGAGTCAGAAGAACACTGAAGCTTTCTTT
once TRBD2 15 TRBJ2-5 TRBV28 CASSRTSGYQETQYF TGTGCCAGCAGCCGGACTAGCGGATACCAAGAGACCCAGTACTTC
- - 13 TRBJ2-3 TRBV19 CASKPGAGDTQYF TGTGCCAGTAAGCCGGGAGCGGGAGATACGCAGTATTTT
few - 16 TRBJ2-4 TRBV7-9 CASSLPGTPQLNIQYF TGTGCCAGCAGCTTACCCGGGACTCCCCAACTAAACATTCAGTACTTC
- - 14 TRBJ2-1 TRBV19 CASSIPGVRDEQFF TGTGCCAGTAGTATTCCAGGGGTGCGCGATGAGCAGTTCTTC
- TRBD2 15 TRBJ2-5 TRBV3-1/TRBV3-2 CASIELAGVRETQYF TGTGCCAGCATCGAACTAGCGGGTGTGCGAGAGACCCAGTACTTC
once - 15 TRBJ1-4 TRBV5-6 CASSLDTHGGRKLFF TGTGCCAGCAGCTTGGATACCCACGGAGGGAGAAAACTGTTTTTT
- - 15 TRBJ1-2 TRBV5-8 CASSLDPGWVYGYTF TGTGCCAGCAGCTTGGATCCAGGGTGGGTCTATGGCTACACCTTC
- TRBD2 13 TRBJ2-3 TRBV27 CASSLREGDTQYF TGTGCCAGCAGTTTGCGGGAGGGGGATACGCAGTATTTT
- - 18 TRBJ2-1 TRBV21-1 CASSKESHTSGSVNEQFF TGTGCCAGCAGCAAAGAATCTCATACTAGCGGGAGTGTCAATGAGCAGTTCTTC
- TRBD2 15 TRBJ2-1 TRBV15 CATSRGGGLYNEQFF TGTGCCACCAGCAGAGGGGGGGGACTTTACAATGAGCAGTTCTTC
- TRBD2 16 TRBJ2-3 TRBV7-2 CASSLFGEGSTDTQYF TGTGCCAGCAGCTTATTCGGGGAGGGGAGCACAGATACGCAGTATTTT
- - 12 TRBJ1-2 TRBV6-5 CASSTTGYGYTF TGTGCCAGCAGTACGACGGGCTATGGCTACACCTTC
once TRBD1 14 TRBJ2-7 TRBV19 CASSSRGPAYEQYF TGTGCCAGTAGTAGCAGGGGGCCAGCTTACGAGCAGTACTTC
- - 13 TRBJ1-5 TRBV27 CASSLERNQPQHF TGTGCCAGCAGTTTAGAGAGGAATCAGCCCCAGCATTTT
once TRBD2 16 TRBJ2-3 TRBV5-8 CASSLTSGGGTDTQYF TGTGCCAGCAGCTTGACTAGCGGAGGGGGGACAGATACGCAGTATTTT
- - 15 TRBJ2-1 TRBV18 CASSPAVVDYNEQFF TGTGCCAGCTCACCAGCGGTAGTAGACTACAATGAGCAGTTCTTC
- - 14 TRBJ2-7 TRBV19 CASSSQGMTYEQYF TGTGCCAGTAGTTCCCAGGGTATGACCTACGAGCAGTACTTC
- - 13 TRBJ1-3 TRBV9 CASSAGEGNTIYF TGTGCCAGCAGCGCAGGCGAGGGAAACACCATATATTTT
- TRBD2 18 TRBJ2-1 TRBV4-2 CASSQEYSGTRPYNEQFF TGTGCCAGCAGCCAAGAGTACTCCGGGACTAGACCCTACAATGAGCAGTTCTTC